These 15 T cell receptor beta chains were all obtained from the same sample, sequenced in a study of blood T cell repertoires in COVID-19. TCRdb's copy holds only in-frame clones and misses some; the assay was immunoSEQ multiplex PCR. Here the sample spans about 210,000 clones, 80% to 90% being singletons. The sequencing sample was made of peripheral blood. These receptors were taken from a woman aged 50 to 60 with acute or convalescent COVID-19.

The V and J genes are TRBV7-2 and TRBJ1-1, with no clear D. Germline values: CDR1 SGHTA, CDR2 FQGNSA. V gave up 7 bases and J gave up 2 bases, with 14 bases separating them. The length of the CDR3 is 14 residues. Here the CDR3 reads CASTGRPENTEAFF. The CDR3 DNA reads as TGTGCCAGCACCGGGAGACCCGAAAACACTGAAGCTTTCTTT.

This clone was found a few times. The gene calls are TRBV2 and TRBJ2-7, with 9 bases aligning to TRBD1. The V segment lost 7 bases and the J segment 5 bases; nucleotides outside the gene matches: 3. Per the germline V gene, CDR1 is SNHLY and CDR2 is FYNNEI. CDR3 length: 12 residues. The DNA for the CDR3 is TGTGCCAGCAAGGGACAGGGAGACGAGCAGTACTTC. This sequence encodes CASKGQGDEQYF.

The chain is built from TRBV28 and TRBJ2-7; 11 bases map to TRBD2. The CDR3 loop spans 15 amino acids. J lost 7 bases, V lost 1 base, and 6 bases had no gene match. The germline gives CDR1 MDHEN, CDR2 SYDVKM. The CDR3 here is CASSLFSSGRREQYF. The CDR3 DNA follows: TGTGCCAGCAGTTTATTTTCTAGCGGGAGGCGGGAGCAGTACTTC. Full variable domain (remainder filled in from reference TRBV28 and TRBJ2-7): DVKVTQSSRYLVKRTGEKVFLECVQDMDHENMFWYRQDPGLGLRLIYFSYDVKMKEKGDIPEGYSVSREKKERFSLILESASTNQTSMYLCASSLFSSGRREQYFGPGTRLTVT.

V is TRBV30 and J is TRBJ2-5, with 7 bases aligning to TRBD1. Trimming cost V 2 bases and J 4 bases; bases outside gene matches: 4. CDR1 is GTSNPN and CDR2 is SVGIG in the germline V gene (reference sequence). The CDR3 is 13 amino acids. In nucleotides, the CDR3 is TGTGCCTGGAGTCTAGGACAGGCAGAGACCCAGTACTTC. It translates to CAWSLGQAETQYF.

This chain links TRBV19 with TRBJ2-5; 10 bases align to TRBD1. The CDR3 runs 21 residues. V dropped 6 bases and J dropped 4; count of bases not matched to a gene: 26. Germline V gives CDR1 LNHDA, CDR2 SQIVND (reference sequence). CDR3 residues: CASRMRTGTGALPSWGETQYF. In nucleotides, the CDR3 is TGTGCCAGTAGAATGAGAACCGGGACAGGGGCACTCCCATCCTGGGGAGAGACCCAGTACTTC.

Here the CDR3 DNA reads TGTGCCAGCAGCGTCGCCGACAGTACCTCCTACAATGAGCAGTTCTTC. The encoded protein is CASSVADSTSYNEQFF. The rearrangement joins TRBV11-3 to TRBJ2-1; D is perhaps TRBD1 (5 bases). This CDR3 has 16 residues. Trimming stripped 5 bases from V and 0 bases from J, with 14 bases between. Germline lookup yields CDR1 SGHNT and CDR2 YENEEA.

The CDR3 nucleotides read TGTGCCAGCAGCTTGAGAGGGTCCTACGAGCAGTACTTC. This encodes CASSLRGSYEQYF. The genes are TRBV5-4 and TRBJ2-7; D may be TRBD2 (5 bases). CDR3 length equals 13 residues. Between the trimmed V and J ends, which lost 1 base and 1 base, there was a span of 6 bases. The germline V gene has CDR1 SGHNT and CDR2 YYREEE (reference sequence).

CDR3 coding DNA: TGTGCCAGCAGCTTTGGGCGCGGGAGGGCCTGGGAGACCCAGTACTTC. The encoded protein is CASSFGRGRAWETQYF. The chain carries TRBV5-4 and TRBJ2-5; 9 bases agree with TRBD2. Germline lookup yields CDR1 SGHNT and CDR2 YYREEE (reference sequence). With V trimmed by 2 bases and J by 5 bases, 10 bases remained unmatched. There are 16 residues in the CDR3. The complete variable domain, with remaining parts taken from reference TRBV5-4 and TRBJ2-5, reads ETGVTQSPTHLIKTRGQQVTLRCSSQSGHNTVSWYQQALGQGPQFIFQYYREEENGRGNFPPRFSGLQFPNYSSELNVNALELDDSALYLCASSFGRGRAWETQYFGPGTRLLVL.

V is TRBV10-3 and J is TRBJ2-6; D unresolved. Trimming pared 6 bases from V and 2 bases from J, leaving 11 bases between. CDR3 size: 15 residues. Germline CDR1 is ENHRY and CDR2 is SYGVKD. The CDR3: CAISREAPGANVLTF. CDR3 nucleotide sequence: TGTGCCATCAGCCGCGAGGCCCCTGGGGCCAACGTCCTGACTTTC.

V and J are TRBV6-5 and TRBJ2-1; 9 bases line up with TRBD2. Germline CDR1 MNHEY, CDR2 SVGAGI. The V and J ends lost 8 bases and 2 bases, in that order; junction bases with no gene match: 4. This CDR3 spans 14 amino acids. The CDR3 DNA is TGTGCCAGCCAGCGGGAGGAAACCTACAATGAGCAGTTCTTC. It translates to CASQREETYNEQFF.

The chain recombines TRBV10-3 with TRBJ2-1; unclear D gene. The V end was cut by 11 bases, the J end by 0 bases, with 8 bases between. Germline CDR1 is ENHRY and CDR2 is SYGVKD. The CDR3 has 12 amino acids. The CDR3, as DNA: TGTGCCCCTCAACACTCCTACAATGAGCAGTTCTTC. It translates to CAPQHSYNEQFF.

This clone came up once. The chain has TRBV5-1 and TRBJ2-2; 7 bases match TRBD2. The V gene end was trimmed by 4 bases and the J gene end by 0 bases; junction bases not matched to a gene: 6. CDR1 is SGHRS, CDR2 YFSETQ, per germline. This CDR3 has 16 residues. The CDR3 bases are TGCGCCAGCAGCAGGGTAGGGACTACGAACACCGGGGAGCTGTTTTTT. It encodes CASSRVGTTNTGELFF. The whole variable domain, remainder taken from reference TRBV5-1 and TRBJ2-2, is KAGVTQTPRYLIKTRGQQVTLSCSPISGHRSVSWYQQTPGQGLQFLFEYFSETQRNKGNFPGRFSGRQFSNSRSEMNVSTLELGDSALYLCASSRVGTTNTGELFFGEGSRLTVL.

The chain couples TRBV6-1 to TRBJ1-1; D might be TRBD1 (5 bases). Germline CDR1 is MNHNS and CDR2 is SASEGT. The CDR3 has 16 residues. V was clipped by 3 bases and J by 4 bases, with 18 bases between them. CDR3 DNA sequence: TGTGCCAGCAGTGACCCCGTGCGCGCAGGGCGCACTGAAGCTTTCTTT. Translated, it gives CASSDPVRAGRTEAFF.

This chain links TRBV10-3 with TRBJ2-2; no firm D call. Germline CDR1 reads ENHRY; CDR2 reads SYGVKD. V lost 4 bases to trimming and J lost 4 bases, with 16 bases between them. This CDR3 contains 16 residues. The CDR3 spells CAISAIGVSGTGELFF. As DNA, the CDR3 is TGTGCCATCAGTGCTATCGGAGTCAGTGGCACCGGGGAGCTGTTTTTT.

This chain links TRBV2 with TRBJ1-5; TRBD1 is a possible D gene (6 bases). The germline V and J ends were trimmed by 2 bases and 7 bases, with 15 bases remaining between them. Germline V gene sequence: CDR1 SNHLY, CDR2 FYNNEI. The CDR3 runs 15 residues. CDR3 sequence: CASSESYREGQPQHF. Written as DNA, the CDR3 is TGTGCCAGCAGTGAAAGTTACAGGGAAGGACAGCCCCAGCATTTT.